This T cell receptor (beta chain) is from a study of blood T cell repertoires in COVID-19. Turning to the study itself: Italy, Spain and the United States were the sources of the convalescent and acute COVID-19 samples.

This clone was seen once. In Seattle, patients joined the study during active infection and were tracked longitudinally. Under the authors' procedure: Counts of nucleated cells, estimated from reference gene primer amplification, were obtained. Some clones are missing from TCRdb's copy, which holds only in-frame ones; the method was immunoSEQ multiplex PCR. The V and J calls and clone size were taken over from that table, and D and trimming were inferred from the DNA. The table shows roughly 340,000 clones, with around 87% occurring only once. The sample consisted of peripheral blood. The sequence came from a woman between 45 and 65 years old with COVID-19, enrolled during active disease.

The CDR3, as DNA: TGTGCCAGCAGCTTCCAAGGCGGGGGTTATGGCTACACCTTC. It codes for CASSFQGGGYGYTF. The chain combines TRBV14 with TRBJ1-2; possible D gene TRBD1, 5 bases. This CDR3 is 14 amino acids long. V shed 5 bases and J shed 5 bases, with 15 bases lying between them. Germline V lookup: CDR1 SGHDN, CDR2 FVKESK.